These 23 T cell receptor beta chains were all obtained from the same sample, sequenced in a study of blood T cell repertoires in COVID-19. The repertoire was sequenced with immunoSEQ multiplex PCR; TCRdb's copy has only in-frame clones and lacks some. The data contain more than 70,000 clones, roughly nine tenths of them singletons. Sequenced input: peripheral blood. These receptors all come from a man in his forties or fifties with acute or convalescent COVID-19.

The chain has TRBV3-1 (or the pseudogene TRBV3-2) and TRBJ1-2, with D unclear. The CDR3 consists of 14 residues. Germline V gene data show CDR1 as LGHDT and CDR2 as YNNKEL (reference sequence). Between the trimmed V and J ends, which lost 0 bases and 7 bases, there was a span of 12 bases. The CDR3 loop reads CASSQDGGFVGYTF. In DNA, the CDR3 is TGTGCCAGCAGCCAAGATGGAGGGTTTGTTGGCTACACCTTC.

CDR3 DNA sequence: TGTGCCAGCAGCCCACTAGGACAAGAGACCCAGTACTTC. Protein: CASSPLGQETQYF. The J gene is TRBJ2-5, the V gene TRBV12-3 or TRBV12-4; tentatively, D is TRBD2 (5 bases). This CDR3 contains 13 residues. The germline V and J ends were trimmed by 6 bases and 2 bases, with 10 bases remaining between them.

V usage is TRBV19 and J usage is TRBJ1-5; 8 bases are a match to TRBD1. Looked up from germline, CDR1 is LNHDA and CDR2 is SQIVND (reference sequence). J was trimmed by 2 bases and V by 5 bases; bases with no gene match: 14. The CDR3 is made up of 18 amino acids. Written as DNA, the CDR3 is TGTGCCAGTAGTCTAACGACAGGGGTGAGGGTGGGCAATCAGCCCCAGCATTTT. This translates into CASSLTTGVRVGNQPQHF.

This chain links TRBV3-1 (or the pseudogene TRBV3-2) with TRBJ2-5; 8 nucleotides align to TRBD2. The CDR3 sequence is 15 residues long. Germline CDR1 LGHDT, CDR2 YNNKEL (reference sequence). Losses at the gene ends were 3 bases for V and 1 base for J; bases not matched to a gene: 4. CDR3 DNA: TGTGCCAGCAGCCAGACTGGACTAGCCCAAGAGACCCAGTACTTC. Translation gives CASSQTGLAQETQYF.

V usage is TRBV6-5 and J usage is TRBJ1-2; D is possibly TRBD1 (6 bases). Deletions cut 10 bases from V and 0 bases from J, with 18 bases between. The CDR3 contains 15 residues. In germline, CDR1 is MNHEY, CDR2 SVGAGI. The CDR3 DNA reads as TGTGCCACATGGAATCCGGGACAACCTAACTATGGCTACACCTTC. It is translated as CATWNPGQPNYGYTF.

The chain joins TRBV5-1 to TRBJ2-1, with 10 bases aligning to TRBD1. Trimming cost V 0 bases and J 15 bases; bases outside gene matches: 6. The CDR3 runs to 13 residues. CDR1 and CDR2 from the germline V gene are SGHRS and YFSETQ. CDR3 bases: TGCGCCAGCAGCTTGGCCTTTGACAGGGGGCCGTTCTTC. Its protein is CASSLAFDRGPFF.

This chain joins TRBV2 and TRBJ1-1; unclear D gene. V gave up 3 bases and J gave up 4 bases, with 12 bases separating them. Per germline, CDR1 SNHLY and CDR2 FYNNEI. The length of the CDR3 is 14 residues. CDR3 sequence reads: CASSDPYGGTEAFF. As DNA, the CDR3 is TGTGCCAGCAGTGATCCGTATGGAGGCACTGAAGCTTTCTTT.

V gene TRBV2 combines with J gene TRBJ2-4; 12 bases map to TRBD2. Germline CDR1 SNHLY, CDR2 FYNNEI. This CDR3 is built from 13 residues. V shed 4 bases, J shed 9 bases, and the junction held 1 base outside the gene matches. The CDR3 protein is CASSASGGGIQYF. In DNA form, the CDR3 reads TGTGCCAGCAGTGCTAGCGGGGGGGGCATTCAGTACTTC.

The chain joins TRBV10-3 to TRBJ2-2, with TRBD2 matching over 8 bases. Germline trimming cut 6 bases from V and 2 bases from J; bases unmatched to any gene: 14. Germline V gene data show CDR1 as ENHRY and CDR2 as SYGVKD. CDR3 length: 18 residues. CDR3: CAISASGGQKENTGELFF. The CDR3 DNA reads TGTGCCATCAGCGCGTCGGGGGGGCAAAAGGAAAACACCGGGGAGCTGTTTTTT.

The gene calls are TRBV19 and TRBJ2-3; 7 bases match TRBD2. The CDR3 runs 17 residues. The germline gives CDR1 LNHDA, CDR2 SQIVND (reference sequence). Trimming cost V 0 bases and J 5 bases; bases outside gene matches: 11. The CDR3 DNA reads TGTGCCAGTAGTATAGAATCGGCGAGCGGGGCAAGAGATACGCAGTATTTT. It encodes CASSIESASGARDTQYF.

The chain links TRBV10-1 to TRBJ1-1; 8 bases agree with TRBD1. With 4 bases clipped from V and 6 bases from J, the junction kept 16 bases outside the gene matches. The CDR3 runs to 17 residues. The germline gives CDR1 WNHNN, CDR2 SYGVQD (reference sequence). DNA of the CDR3: TGCGCCAGCAGTGGAGGGGACAGGCAGATGTTAAACGCTGAAGCTTTCTTT. Its protein product is CASSGGDRQMLNAEAFF.

The chain uses TRBV5-1 and TRBJ2-4, with no clear D. CDR3 length: 17 residues. Germline V gene sequence: CDR1 SGHRS, CDR2 YFSETQ. Trimming pared 1 base from V and 6 bases from J, leaving 20 bases between. The CDR3 loop reads CASSLTQIPSSGNIQYF. CDR3 nucleotide sequence: TGCGCCAGCAGCTTGACGCAGATCCCTTCTTCGGGAAACATTCAGTACTTC.

This sequence joins TRBV2 and TRBJ1-1; 7 nucleotides match TRBD1. V was clipped by 6 bases and J by 11 bases; unmatched bases: 9. Germline CDR1 reads SNHLY; CDR2 reads FYNNEI. The CDR3 spans 12 residues. CDR3 sequence (DNA): TGTGCCAGCAGCCAGACACAGGGGACGGCTTTCTTT. This encodes CASSQTQGTAFF. The full variable domain, completed using reference TRBV2 and TRBJ1-1, is EPEVTQTPSHQVTQMGQEVILRCVPISNHLYFYWYRQILGQKVEFLVSFYNNEISEKSEIFDDQFSVERPDGSNFTLKIRSTKLEDSAMYFCASSQTQGTAFFGQGTRLTVV.

This clone has just one count. This chain links TRBV6-5 with TRBJ1-2; no clear D. Trimming took 6 bases from V and 4 from J, leaving 15 bases between them. This CDR3 is built from 14 residues. Germline V gene data show CDR1 as MNHEY and CDR2 as SVGAGI. In DNA form, the CDR3 reads TGTGCCAGCAGCCCGGGAGTGGGTGGCTATGGCTACACCTTC. Encoded protein: CASSPGVGGYGYTF.

The chain uses TRBV7-2 and TRBJ2-5, with a tentative D call TRBD2 (5 bases). The V and J ends lost 5 bases and 5 bases respectively, with 12 bases between them. This CDR3 contains 13 residues. Germline loops: CDR1 SGHTA, CDR2 FQGNSA. The chain's CDR3 is CASSPRRFETQYF. The CDR3 DNA follows: TGTGCCAGCAGCCCGAGGAGGTTTGAGACCCAGTACTTC.

This clone is a singleton in its sample. The chain links TRBV4-1 to TRBJ1-1; D ambiguous. There are 15 residues in the CDR3. The germline CDR1 and CDR2 sequences are MGHRA and YSYEKL. V was cut by 0 bases and J by 6 bases, with 14 bases left in between. The CDR3 sequence is CASSQERTLQSEAFF. The CDR3 DNA is TGCGCCAGCAGCCAAGAGAGGACTTTACAATCTGAAGCTTTCTTT.

The chain links TRBV5-1 to TRBJ1-1, with TRBD1 identical over 7 bases. Germline assignment: CDR1 SGHRS and CDR2 YFSETQ. The V and J ends lost 5 bases and 3 bases, in that order; junction bases with no gene match: 7. The CDR3 length is 14 residues. CDR3 protein: CASRLTGHYTEAFF. In DNA form, the CDR3 reads TGCGCCAGCAGGTTGACAGGGCATTACACTGAAGCTTTCTTT.

The V call is TRBV5-1, the J call TRBJ2-3; D not certain. The germline CDR1 and CDR2 sequences are SGHRS and YFSETQ. Trimming removed 0 bases from V and 5 bases from J, with 10 bases in between. The CDR3 covers 14 residues. CDR3 bases: TGCGCCAGCAGCTTGGCTGCGTCAGGAGATACGCAGTATTTT. It specifies CASSLAASGDTQYF.

The chain has TRBV6-5 and TRBJ1-2; D unresolved. CDR1 is MNHEY and CDR2 is SVGAGI in the germline V gene. V was cut by 6 bases and J by 1 base, with 9 bases left in between. This CDR3 is 13 amino acids long. CDR3 loop: CASREAINYGYTF. The CDR3 bases are TGTGCCAGCAGGGAGGCCATTAACTATGGCTACACCTTC.

This rearrangement joins TRBV3-1 (or the pseudogene TRBV3-2) to TRBJ1-1; tentatively, D is TRBD1 (5 bases). Deletions cut 2 bases from V and 2 bases from J, with 12 bases between. Per the germline V gene, CDR1 is LGHDT and CDR2 is YNNKEL (reference sequence). This CDR3 has 15 residues. The CDR3 sequence is CASSQSPGVNTEAFF. The DNA of the CDR3 is TGTGCCAGCAGCCAATCCCCGGGGGTTAACACTGAAGCTTTCTTT.

The chain links TRBV11-3 to TRBJ2-5; D is perhaps TRBD2 (6 bases). CDR3 length equals 13 residues. Germline loops: CDR1 SGHNT, CDR2 YENEEA. Trimming pared 3 bases from V and 2 bases from J, leaving 7 bases between. CDR3 DNA: TGTGCCAGCAGCTTGGGAGGACAAGAGACCCAGTACTTC. It is translated as CASSLGGQETQYF.

The chain recombines TRBV4-2 with TRBJ2-2; D possibly corresponds to TRBD1 (5 bases). This CDR3 is built from 17 residues. Between the trimmed V and J ends, which lost 0 bases and 3 bases, there was a span of 14 bases. Germline V gene data show CDR1 as LGHNA and CDR2 as YNFKEQ. CDR3 sequence reads: CASSQDRRTTYTGELFF. CDR3 nucleotides: TGTGCCAGCAGCCAAGATCGTAGGACAACTTACACCGGGGAGCTGTTTTTT.

A single count supports this clone. The chain uses TRBV28 and TRBJ1-4; D gene ambiguous. Germline V gene data show CDR1 as MDHEN and CDR2 as SYDVKM. This CDR3 is built from 16 residues. Trimming shortened V by 2 bases and J by 2 bases, and 12 bases separated the two germline ends. As DNA, the CDR3 is TGTGCCAGCAGTTTAGTTCGAGGCTACACTAATGAAAAACTGTTTTTT. Protein product: CASSLVRGYTNEKLFF.